The next 10 T cell receptor beta chains were all read from a single sample in a study of spatial heterogeneity in lung cancer. Notes on the study in general: Higher tumor mutation counts went along with higher counts of expanded intratumoral alpha and beta TCRs.

The time point denotes: sample taken at primary tumor resection. MiXCR, applied by TCRdb to the 5' RACE reads, yields one record per CDR3 protein. Of some 6,500 distinct CDR3 sequences in the sample, around 13% are singletons; the top ten hold 11%. These TCRs' antigens remain unknown. This specimen consisted of lung tumor tissue, obtained at surgery. These TCRs come from a male donor with early-stage non-small cell lung cancer.

Relative to its sample, this clonotype is medium-sized. Being off target in a library aimed at alpha chains, this beta chain has a size of little meaning. The J gene is TRBJ2-7, the V gene TRBV6-7; D ambiguous. TRBV6-7 is marked as an open reading frame, function uncertain. Between the trimmed V and J ends, which lost 8 bases and 1 base, there was a span of 15 bases. CDR3 length: 14 amino acids. The CDR3 reads CASGSSRMSYEQYF. In DNA, the CDR3 is TGTGCCAGCGGTTCGTCGCGAATGTCCTACGAGCAGTACTTC.

Comments on this clonotype: This beta chain is off target for a library built for alpha chains, so its abundance means little. The J gene is TRBJ2-2, the V gene TRBV10-1, with TRBD1 matching over 10 bases. The J segment lost 6 bases and the V segment lost 5 bases, leaving 6 bases of the junction unmatched. Germline V gene data show CDR1 as WNHNN and CDR2 as SYGVQD (reference sequence). The CDR3 length is 15 residues. This chain's CDR3 is CASSPGTGEAGELFF. The CDR3 DNA sequence: TGCGCCAGCAGTCCCGGGACAGGGGAGGCCGGGGAGCTGTTTTTT.

This clonotype is classed as medium-sized. Being off target in a library aimed at alpha chains, this beta chain has a size of little meaning. The V gene is TRBV9, the J gene TRBJ1-5; no reliable D call. Per the germline V gene, CDR1 is SGDLS and CDR2 is YYNGEE. With 4 bases removed from V and 7 bases from J, the gap between germline ends came to 9 bases. The CDR3 totals 12 residues. The CDR3 loop is CASSSLGQPQHF. CDR3 sequence (DNA): TGTGCCAGCAGCTCCTTAGGGCAGCCCCAGCATTTT.

This clonotype rates as medium-sized. Little can be read into the size of this beta chain, an off-target read in a library designed for alpha chains. The J gene is TRBJ2-7, the V gene TRBV29-1, with 13 bases matching TRBD2. The ends lost 6 bases at V and 5 bases at J; junction bases unmatched: 7. From germline, CDR1 is SQVTM and CDR2 ANQGSEA. The CDR3 length is 14 residues. This CDR3 is CSVRAGTSGNEQYF. DNA of the CDR3: TGCAGCGTGAGAGCGGGGACTAGCGGGAACGAGCAGTACTTC.

By sample fraction, this clonotype is medium-sized. Being off target in a library aimed at alpha chains, this beta chain has a size of little meaning. V gene TRBV6-2 or TRBV6-3 combines with J gene TRBJ1-1; D is unresolved. Deletions cut 8 bases from V and 4 bases from J, with 8 bases between. In germline, CDR1 is MNHEY, CDR2 SVGEGT. The CDR3 has 11 amino acids. Here the CDR3 reads CASCLGTEAFF. The CDR3 DNA reads TGTGCCAGCTGTTTAGGCACTGAAGCTTTCTTT.

Judged by abundance, this clonotype is medium-sized (0.01 to 0.1%). Found in a library prepared for alpha chains, this beta chain is an off-target read, and its abundance has little meaning. The J gene is TRBJ2-7, the V gene TRBV11-3; 9 bases are a match to TRBD1. Unmatched junction bases numbered 23, after V lost 6 bases and J lost 2 bases. This CDR3 contains 20 residues. Germline CDR1 and CDR2: SGHNT and YENEEA. CDR3 nucleotide sequence: TGTGCCAGCAGATCCGCGGAAAATCAGAAAGTTACAGGGGGCACCTACGAGCAGTACTTC. Translation: CASRSAENQKVTGGTYEQYF.

Points on this clonotype: As an off-target read in a library built for alpha chains, this beta chain has a frequency of little significance. The rearrangement uses TRBV5-4 and TRBJ2-3; TRBD2 agrees at 8 bases. J gave up 2 bases and V 0 bases, and 8 bases lay outside the gene matches. From germline, CDR1 is SGHNT and CDR2 YYREEE (reference sequence). The CDR3 has 17 amino acids. The CDR3: CASSLVMSSGYTDTQYF. The CDR3 coding sequence is TGTGCCAGCAGCTTGGTCATGTCTAGCGGGTACACAGATACGCAGTATTTT.

This clonotype is medium-sized. This beta chain came through as a stray read in a library set up for alpha chains, and its size says little. The V gene is TRBV7-2, the J gene TRBJ2-1; 12 nucleotides match TRBD2. J gave up 10 bases and V 4 bases, and 8 bases lay outside the gene matches. Germline assignment: CDR1 SGHTA and CDR2 FQGNSA. The CDR3 has 15 residues. The CDR3 loop is CASSSPGTSGREQFF. Here the CDR3 DNA reads TGTGCCAGCAGCTCCCCCGGGACTAGCGGGCGGGAGCAGTTCTTC.

This clonotype was recorded at least ten times. This beta chain appears as a stray read in a library generated for alpha chains; its size is not informative. V and J are TRBV11-2 and TRBJ1-4; D not resolved. Germline CDR1 reads SGHAT; CDR2 reads FQNNGV. There are 16 residues in the CDR3. The V end was cut by 5 bases, the J end by 8 bases, with 21 bases between. CDR3 protein: CASSQRLASRREKLFF. The CDR3 DNA follows: TGTGCCAGCAGCCAGCGTTTGGCCTCAAGGCGAGAAAAACTGTTTTTT.

Judged by abundance, this clonotype is medium-sized (0.01 to 0.1%). Within a library made for alpha chains, this beta chain is off target, and its count is uninformative. The chain couples TRBV6-5 to TRBJ2-7; 10 bases are a match to TRBD2. Germline V gene sequence: CDR1 MNHEY, CDR2 SVGAGI. With V trimmed by 2 bases and J by 2 bases, 3 bases remained unmatched. This CDR3 contains 15 residues. CDR3 bases: TGTGCCAGCAGTTACGGGACTAGCGTTACCTACGAGCAGTACTTC. This encodes CASSYGTSVTYEQYF.